The 31 T cell receptor beta chains in this list originate from one sample, sequenced in a study of tumor-infiltrating lymphocytes in primary liver carcinoma. TCR beta cDNA was prepared out of around 460 ng total RNA by means of a constant-region primer. Modified slightly, ARM-PCR produced TCR beta libraries over three nested multiplex PCR rounds. The study ran its first two PCR rounds for roughly 11 cycles each, using TRBV1-TRBV30 forward primers and a C-beta reverse primer. A single record per CDR3 protein comes from TCRdb applying MiXCR to the multiplex PCR reads. This table has 80,000 or so distinct CDR3 sequences, about 70% appearing once. Between about 18 and 33 mg of unsorted bulk tissue served as the source from which RNA and DNA were co-extracted. The sequencing sample was made of liver tumor tissue from sampling region 4. The subset here: tumor region T4, right-lateral pole. The receptors derive from a woman in her sixties or seventies with primary liver carcinoma and hepatitis B virus infection.

This clonotype was counted between two and nine times. This chain joins TRBV7-9 and TRBJ1-2; D ambiguous. The germline CDR1 and CDR2 sequences are SEHNR and FQNEAQ (reference sequence). Trimming cost V 5 bases and J 2 bases, with 9 bases left between them. The CDR3 runs 13 residues. The CDR3 DNA sequence: TGTGCCAGCAGCAGCCACCTCAACTATGGCTACACCTTC. This translates into CASSSHLNYGYTF.

Concerning this clonotype: This may arise from a read error, as a much more abundant clone is one base away. In DNA, the CDR3 is TGTGCCAGGAGCTTAGACACAGGGGGGGAGCAGTACTTC. This translates into CARSLDTGGEQYF. The J gene is TRBJ2-7, the V gene TRBV7-9; 8 positions agree with TRBD1. The CDR3 is 13 residues long. Germline V gene sequence: CDR1 SEHNR, CDR2 FQNEAQ (reference sequence).

The chain recombines TRBV19 with TRBJ2-1, with TRBD2 matching 9 bases. Germline CDR1 and CDR2: LNHDA and SQIVND (reference sequence). The CDR3 length is 15 residues. Trimming removed 6 bases from V and 6 bases from J; junction bases left unmatched: 9. The CDR3 DNA is TGTGCCAGTAGGACGGGAGTAGCGGGAGTCAATGAGCAGTTCTTC. This translates into CASRTGVAGVNEQFF.

This clonotype has more than one count but fewer than ten. A junction end diverges from the germline sequence, so it may reflect a read error. The chain couples TRBV6-1 to TRBJ2-1, with unresolved D. Looked up from germline, CDR1 is MNHNS and CDR2 is SASEGT. This CDR3 is 16 amino acids long. CDR3 nucleotides: TGTGCCAGCAGTCATGGGCTGAGGCGAGGCTACAGTGAGCAGCTCTTC. It translates to CASSHGLRRGYSEQLF.

This clonotype has at least ten counts. The chain uses TRBV12-3 or TRBV12-4 and TRBJ2-6; 9 bases match TRBD1. CDR3 size: 15 residues. Trimming cost V 5 bases and J 2 bases; bases outside gene matches: 1. The CDR3, as DNA: TGTGCCAGCAGTACAGGGGGCGCTGGGGCCAACGTCCTGACTTTC. Protein: CASSTGGAGANVLTF.

This clonotype was observed at least ten times. The chain joins TRBV7-9 to TRBJ2-7; 9 bases are shared with TRBD1. The CDR3 length is 13 residues. CDR1 and CDR2 (germline): SEHNR, FQNEAQ (reference sequence). J gave up 2 bases and V 9 bases, and 5 bases lay outside the gene matches. The CDR3 sequence is CASGDRDAYEQYF. CDR3 bases: TGTGCCAGTGGGGACAGGGACGCCTACGAGCAGTACTTC. Variable domain in full (rest from reference TRBV7-9 and TRBJ2-7): DTGVSQNPRHKITKRGQNVTFRCDPISEHNRLYWYRQTLGQGPEFLTYFQNEAQLEKSRLLSDRFSAERPKGSFSTLEIQRTEQGDSAMYLCASGDRDAYEQYFGPGTRLTVT.

This rearrangement joins TRBV11-2 to TRBJ2-1, with 13 bases identical to TRBD2. J gave up 10 bases and V 4 bases, and 7 bases lay outside the gene matches. Germline V gene lookup returns CDR1 SGHAT and CDR2 FQNNGV. The CDR3 extends over 15 amino acids. CDR3 region: CASSSRTSGGGEQFF. The CDR3 nucleotides are TGTGCCAGCAGCTCCCGGACTAGCGGGGGCGGGGAGCAGTTCTTC.

This clonotype was observed a handful of times. The V and J genes are TRBV20-1 and TRBJ1-2; D not certain. Between the trimmed V and J ends, which lost 1 base and 0 bases, there was a span of 6 bases. Germline CDR1 and CDR2: DFQATT and SNEGSKA (reference sequence). This CDR3 is 13 amino acids long. The CDR3 here is CSARGPTNYGYTF. The CDR3, as DNA: TGCAGTGCTAGAGGACCGACTAACTATGGCTACACCTTC.

Comments on this clonotype: Since no conserved phenylalanine or tryptophan closes the CDR3, a read error is the likely cause. The limits of the CDR3 on the DNA are not certain, so only TCRdb's listed CDR3 is given. The chain links TRBV29-1 to TRBJ2-7; the table's TRBD2 call for D was not verified on the DNA. Per the germline V gene, CDR1 is SQVTM and CDR2 is ANQGSEA. The CDR3 is 15 amino acids long, termini counted. CDR3: CSVEDSGTPPYEQHL.

This clonotype showed up many times. The gene calls are TRBV12-3 or TRBV12-4 and TRBJ2-2; 8 positions match TRBD1. The V and J ends lost 9 bases and 7 bases, in that order; junction bases with no gene match: 7. The CDR3 runs to 13 residues. As DNA, the CDR3 is TGTGCCAGTCAGACAGGGGCAGGCGGGGAGCTGTTTTTT. This sequence encodes CASQTGAGGELFF.

About this clonotype itself: A read error may account for a junction end that differs from germline. The chain has TRBV29-1 and TRBJ2-3, with TRBD2 identical over 7 bases. CDR1 and CDR2 (germline): SQVTM, ANQGSEA. There are 13 residues in the CDR3. CDR3 protein: CSALTREAGTQYF. For the CDR3, the DNA is TGTAGCGCATTGACACGGGAGGCAGGTACGCAGTATTTT.

This clonotype was picked up many times. This chain links TRBV7-8 with TRBJ1-3; maybe TRBD1 (6 bases). Germline CDR1 SGHVS, CDR2 FQNEAQ. The CDR3 runs to 14 residues. Deletions cut 3 bases from V and 7 bases from J, with 13 bases between. The CDR3 sequence is CASSFSQGLNTIYF. CDR3 DNA sequence: TGTGCCAGCAGCTTCTCTCAGGGGCTTAACACCATATATTTT.

This clonotype was seen repeatedly, ten times or more. The chain links TRBV28 to TRBJ2-5; D uncertain. This CDR3 spans 12 amino acids. CDR1 MDHEN and CDR2 SYDVKM come from the germline V gene. Trimming left V 2 bases short and J 5 bases short, with 6 bases between. CDR3 DNA sequence: TGTGCCAGCAGTTTAGTTTGGGAGACCCAGTACTTC. Protein: CASSLVWETQYF.

About this clonotype: The conserved phenylalanine or tryptophan is not found at the CDR3 terminus, so this likely reflects a read error. The DNA is omitted, as the CDR3 cannot be located on it reliably, and the CDR3 follows TCRdb's listing. The J gene is TRBJ2-5, the V gene TRBV4-2; the D segment call TRBD2 is taken from the table without a DNA check. Germline loops: CDR1 LGHNA, CDR2 YNFKEQ. The CDR3 is 16 residues long, ends included. CDR3 sequence reads: CASSPAELAEQETLYL.

This clonotype has a count of ten or more. This chain joins TRBV5-6 and TRBJ2-1, with TRBD2 matching over 10 bases. Germline V gene sequence: CDR1 SGHDT, CDR2 YYEEEE. CDR3 length: 15 residues. With V trimmed by 1 base and J by 5 bases, 3 bases remained unmatched. The CDR3 DNA reads as TGTGCCAGCAGCTTGTTAGGACTAGCGGACAATGAGCAGTTCTTC. It specifies CASSLLGLADNEQFF.

In its sample, this clonotype was seen many times. The genes are TRBV28 and TRBJ2-7; 9 nucleotides line up with TRBD1. The CDR3 consists of 15 residues. V gave up 5 bases and J gave up 6 bases; unmatched junction bases: 11. CDR1 is MDHEN, CDR2 SYDVKM, per germline. The CDR3 here is CASSLLGQGLREQYF. CDR3 nucleotides: TGTGCCAGCAGTCTCCTAGGACAGGGGCTCCGCGAGCAGTACTTC.

This chain uses TRBV6-5 with TRBJ1-1; TRBD1 matches 7 bases. J gave up 6 bases and V 9 bases, and 13 bases lay outside the gene matches. Germline V gives CDR1 MNHEY, CDR2 SVGAGI. The CDR3 runs 14 residues. CDR3: CASSGTTGIAEAFF. The CDR3 coding sequence is TGTGCCAGTAGCGGGACGACAGGGATCGCTGAAGCTTTCTTT.

Of note for this clonotype: A much larger clonotype is one base distant, so this may be a read error. This chain links TRBV6-6 with TRBJ2-7, with TRBD2 matching 8 bases. CDR1 MNHNY and CDR2 SVGAGI come from the germline V gene (reference sequence). This CDR3 comprises 14 residues. CDR3 coding DNA: TGTGCCAGCAATTACGGGGGGGAGGTTTACGAGCAGTACTTC. It encodes CASNYGGEVYEQYF.

About this clonotype: This CDR3 is missing its conserved last phenylalanine or tryptophan, likely due to a read error. The chain has TRBV10-2 and TRBJ2-7; TRBD1 is a possible D gene (6 bases). V lost 10 bases to trimming and J lost 3 bases, with 22 bases between them. This CDR3 comprises 15 residues. The germline V gene encodes CDR1 WSHSY and CDR2 SAAADI. DNA for the CDR3: TGCGCCATCAGACAGGAACTTAGCGACCACTACGAGCAGTACCTT. Protein product: CAIRQELSDHYEQYL.

To note about this clonotype: At one of its ends the junction is not consistent with the germline gene, which may arise from a read error. V is TRBV6-5 and J is TRBJ2-3; 7 bases map to TRBD1. Germline V lookup: CDR1 MNHEY, CDR2 SVGAGI. The CDR3 loop spans 14 amino acids. CDR3 nucleotide sequence: TGTGCCAGCAGCCGGATAGGGGGCACAGATACCCAGTATTTT. Residues: CASSRIGGTDTQYF.

The rearrangement joins TRBV6-1 to TRBJ2-7; 8 bases align to TRBD1. From germline, CDR1 is MNHNS and CDR2 SASEGT. With 7 bases clipped from V and 3 bases from J, the junction kept 11 bases outside the gene matches. This CDR3 has 15 residues. The CDR3: CASILNRGFVYEQYF. The CDR3 DNA sequence: TGTGCCAGCATCCTTAACAGGGGGTTTGTCTACGAGCAGTACTTC.

This clonotype was seen ten or more times. The rearrangement uses TRBV6-4 and TRBJ1-1; D is ambiguous. Trimming stripped 3 bases from V and 0 bases from J, with 17 bases between. The CDR3 covers 17 residues. Looked up from germline, CDR1 is MRHNA and CDR2 is SNTAGT. The CDR3: CASSDSDRTGLNTEAFF. In DNA form, the CDR3 reads TGTGCCAGCAGTGATTCCGACCGAACTGGGTTGAACACTGAAGCTTTCTTT.

As regards this clonotype: A read error is likely, as this CDR3 ends without the conserved phenylalanine or tryptophan. V and J are TRBV12-3 or TRBV12-4 and TRBJ1-6, with 9 positions matching TRBD1. The trim removed 5 bases at V and 10 bases at J, leaving 6 bases unmatched. The CDR3 has 14 amino acids. The CDR3 DNA reads as TGTGCCAGCAGTAGGGGGACAGGGACATCACCCCTCCACCTT. The encoded protein is CASSRGTGTSPLHL.

A single count supports this clonotype. Compared with germline, one end of the junction differs, possibly owing to a read error. The rearrangement joins TRBV6-5 to TRBJ2-7; 9 bases align to TRBD1. The CDR3 runs to 15 residues. CDR1 is MNHEY and CDR2 is SVGAGI in the germline V gene. The CDR3 loop reads CTSSYTGTGPGEQYF. The CDR3 coding sequence is TGTACCAGCAGTTACACGGGGACAGGGCCCGGCGAGCAGTACTTC.

With regard to this clonotype: A read error is likely, as this CDR3 ends without the conserved phenylalanine or tryptophan. J is TRBJ2-3 and V is TRBV4-1; 8 bases match TRBD2. The CDR3 runs to 15 residues. Unmatched junction bases numbered 10, after V lost 7 bases and J lost 4 bases. Germline CDR1 and CDR2: MGHRA and YSYEKL. The CDR3 protein is CASNRISGSADTQYS. The CDR3 region has the DNA TGCGCCAGCAACCGGATCAGCGGGAGTGCAGATACGCAGTATTCT.

For this clonotype: Relative to the germline gene, one junction end is altered; a read error may explain this. The chain recombines TRBV11-2 with TRBJ1-1; D unresolved. Germline CDR1 and CDR2: SGHAT and FQNNGV. This CDR3 comprises 15 residues. As DNA, the CDR3 is TGCGTCAGCAGCCGAATCAAGGGCGGGAACACTGAAGCTTTCTTT. Translating gives CVSSRIKGGNTEAFF. The full variable domain, its missing parts supplied by reference TRBV11-2 and TRBJ1-1, is EAGVAQSPRYKIIEKRQSVAFWCNPISGHATLYWYQQILGQGPKLLIQFQNNGVVDDSQLPKDRFSAERLKGVDSTLKIQPAKLEDSAVYLCVSSRIKGGNTEAFFGQGTRLTVV.

A word on this clonotype: Because it lacks the conserved phenylalanine or tryptophan at the end, this CDR3 is likely a read error. The chain joins TRBV11-2 to TRBJ2-3; no clear D. Germline V gene data show CDR1 as SGHAT and CDR2 as FQNNGV. CDR3 length: 12 amino acids. The CDR3 is CASNPWADTQYL. CDR3 DNA: TGTGCCAGCAACCCCTGGGCGGATACACAGTATTTA.

Details on this clonotype: Mismatch with germline at one junction end may stem from a read error. This chain links TRBV13 with TRBJ2-7, with D possibly matching TRBD2 (6 bases). CDR3 size: 18 residues. Looked up from germline, CDR1 is PRHDT and CDR2 is FYEKMQ (reference sequence). CDR3 amino acids: CGSSLDRDWVVGSYEQYF. The CDR3 DNA sequence: TGTGGCAGCAGCTTAGACCGGGACTGGGTAGTTGGCTCGTACGAGCAGTACTTC.

On this clonotype: Its ends do not fully match the called genes, so a read error is possible. This chain uses TRBV6-2 or TRBV6-3 with TRBJ2-1; perhaps TRBD2 as D (6 bases). The CDR3 loop spans 17 amino acids. The germline CDR1 and CDR2 sequences are MNHEY and SVGEGT. Written as DNA, the CDR3 is TGTGCCAGCAGTCCCTACCCGGGACGGGGGTCCCACAATGAGCGGTTCTTC. This codes for CASSPYPGRGSHNERFF.

As concerns this clonotype: Because it lacks the conserved phenylalanine or tryptophan at the end, this CDR3 is likely a read error. This chain uses TRBV11-2 with TRBJ2-7, with 7 bases identical to TRBD1. Germline V CDR1 and CDR2: SGHAT, FQNNGV. The CDR3 runs to 13 residues. V shed 7 bases and J 3 bases; nucleotides not matched to a gene: 6. The CDR3 nucleotides are TGTGCCAGCAACTCGGGACAGCACTACGAGCAGTACCTC. Translation: CASNSGQHYEQYL.

In the case of this clonotype: This sequence may be a read error, since a much larger clone differs from it by one base. The CDR3 ends on some other residue instead of the conserved phenylalanine or tryptophan, so this is likely a read error. CDR3 loop: CATRPGGGEQFL. The CDR3 DNA sequence: TGTGCCACCCGTCCGGGAGGGGGTGAGCAGTTCTTG. This chain uses TRBV10-3 with TRBJ2-1; TRBD2 agrees at 8 bases. This CDR3 has 12 residues. Trimming cost V 10 bases and J 9 bases; bases outside gene matches: 8. From germline, CDR1 is ENHRY and CDR2 SYGVKD.